These 28 T cell receptor beta chains were sequenced from one sample in a study of T cell therapy after organ transplantation. Profiling relied on immunoSEQ multiplex PCR, and the TCRdb table lists in-frame clones only, not all of them. The table includes around 50,000 clones, about 94% detected once. What these receptors recognize is not known. Specimen: CD8+ T cells from blood, collected before autologous CMV-specific T cell therapy. Receptors originate from a human patient who had received a solid organ transplant and had CMV disease.

The chain employs TRBV4-3 and TRBJ2-3, with 7 bases identical to TRBD2. CDR1 and CDR2 from the germline V gene are LGHNA and YSLEER. The CDR3 spans 17 residues. The J segment lost 4 bases and the V segment lost 0 bases, leaving 10 bases of the junction unmatched. As DNA, the CDR3 is TGCGCCAGCAGCCAAGATAGGGGCGGGGGAAGGCCAGATACGCAGTATTTT. As protein: CASSQDRGGGRPDTQYF.

This chain links TRBV4-1 with TRBJ2-1; 7 bases align to TRBD1. CDR3 length equals 13 residues. CDR1 is MGHRA and CDR2 is YSYEKL in the germline V gene. V shed 2 bases, J shed 9 bases, and the junction held 4 bases outside the gene matches. This CDR3 is CASSQLRGTEQFF. CDR3 coding DNA: TGCGCCAGCAGCCAACTCAGGGGGACTGAGCAGTTCTTC.

The chain couples TRBV7-9 to TRBJ1-6; 7 bases are a match to TRBD1. The CDR3 is 14 residues long. J lost 8 bases, V lost 5 bases, and 6 bases had no gene match. Germline V lookup: CDR1 SEHNR, CDR2 FQNEAQ (reference sequence). The CDR3 loop reads CASSRGDRHSPLHF. CDR3 sequence (DNA): TGTGCCAGCAGCCGAGGGGACAGACATTCACCCCTCCACTTT.

The chain combines TRBV6-4 with TRBJ1-5, with a weak D call TRBD1 (6 bases). Trimming cost V 2 bases and J 3 bases, with 11 bases left between them. The CDR3 consists of 15 residues. Germline CDR1 and CDR2: MRHNA and SNTAGT. The CDR3 reads CASSDGTGHNQPQHF. The CDR3 DNA sequence: TGTGCCAGCAGTGACGGGACGGGACACAATCAGCCCCAGCATTTT.

The sample holds one count of this clone. This chain links TRBV7-9 with TRBJ2-5; D unresolved. The CDR3 length is 16 residues. The germline V gene encodes CDR1 SEHNR and CDR2 FQNEAQ (reference sequence). The V end was cut by 3 bases, the J end by 5 bases, with 19 bases between. The CDR3 DNA reads TGTGCCAGCAGCTTGGGTACCGCGGCGTTACGGGAGACCCAGTACTTC. Its protein product is CASSLGTAALRETQYF.

J is TRBJ2-7 and V is TRBV7-8, with no clear D. Germline CDR1 is SGHVS and CDR2 is FQNEAQ. The CDR3 sequence is 13 residues long. V lost 5 bases and J lost 3, with 11 bases in between. The chain's CDR3 is CASSNGLGYEQYF. Written as DNA, the CDR3 is TGTGCCAGCAGCAACGGGTTAGGCTACGAGCAGTACTTC.

The chain is built from TRBV2 and TRBJ2-7, with TRBD1 identical over 11 bases. V was clipped by 3 bases and J by 6 bases; unmatched bases: 4. Germline assignment: CDR1 SNHLY and CDR2 FYNNEI. The CDR3 length is 14 residues. The DNA of the CDR3 is TGTGCCAGCAGTGAGCCGGGACAGGGGGTCGAGCAGTACTTC. Protein: CASSEPGQGVEQYF.

This clone was found a few times. The CDR3 DNA sequence: TGCGCCAGCAGCCAAGATAGGAGCGGGGGGGCCGATGAGCAGTTCTTC. It is translated as CASSQDRSGGADEQFF. This chain links TRBV4-3 with TRBJ2-1, with 10 bases identical to TRBD2. This CDR3 comprises 16 residues. V was clipped by 0 bases and J by 8 bases; unmatched bases: 7. Germline assignment: CDR1 LGHNA and CDR2 YSLEER.

This clone appeared a single time. The genes are TRBV28 and TRBJ2-1, with 7 bases aligning to TRBD2. The V gene end was trimmed by 2 bases and the J gene end by 2 bases; junction bases not matched to a gene: 0. Per the germline V gene, CDR1 is MDHEN and CDR2 is SYDVKM. The CDR3 spans 14 residues. CDR3 sequence (DNA): TGTGCCAGCAGTTTAAGCGGGACCTACAATGAGCAGTTCTTC. This codes for CASSLSGTYNEQFF.

V usage is TRBV9 and J usage is TRBJ2-5; TRBD2 agrees at 13 bases. The V gene's germline CDR1 is SGDLS and CDR2 YYNGEE. The CDR3 length is 17 residues. After removal of 5 bases from V and 5 bases from J, the junction contained 12 bases not matched to a gene. In nucleotides, the CDR3 is TGTGCCAGCAGTGCCAACCTACTAGCGGGGGGGCCGGAGACCCAGTACTTC. Translating it yields CASSANLLAGGPETQYF.

The rearrangement joins TRBV6-6 to TRBJ1-1; D is undetermined. The germline V gene has CDR1 MNHNY and CDR2 SVGAGI (reference sequence). Trimming cost V 7 bases and J 8 bases, with 17 bases left between them. The CDR3 spans 13 residues. The CDR3 DNA reads as TGTGCCAGCACCCCCTTTCGGGATTGGGAAGCTTTCTTT. Translation: CASTPFRDWEAFF.

V and J are TRBV21-1 and TRBJ2-7; the table's D call, TRBD1, was not checked against the DNA. TRBV21-1 is annotated as a pseudogene. The CDR3 covers 16 residues. CDR3: CASSKIRQKLFYEQYF. The DNA for the CDR3 is TGTGCCAGCAGCAAAATCCGACAGAAGTTATTCTACGAGCAGTACTTC.

This sequence joins TRBV7-6 and TRBJ2-2; a weak D match, TRBD2 (6 bases). Germline V lookup: CDR1 SGHVS, CDR2 FNYEAQ. Trimming took 2 bases from V and 4 from J, leaving 11 bases between them. CDR3 length equals 15 residues. The CDR3 loop is CASSLYGGITGELFF. The DNA for the CDR3 is TGTGCCAGCAGCTTATACGGCGGGATCACCGGGGAGCTGTTTTTT. Variable domain in full (rest from reference TRBV7-6 and TRBJ2-2): GAGVSQSPRYKVTKRGQDVALRCDPISGHVSLYWYRQALGQGPEFLTYFNYEAQQDKSGLPNDRFSAERPEGSISTLTIQRTEQRDSAMYRCASSLYGGITGELFFGEGSRLTVL.

The V and J genes are TRBV23-1 and TRBJ1-1; D gene uncertain. TRBV23-1 has ORF status, its function being uncertain. The CDR3 extends over 16 amino acids. V lost 1 base, J lost 2 bases, and 14 bases lay in between. The CDR3 loop reads CASSQCPSETNTEAFF. CDR3 in DNA: TGCGCCAGCAGTCAATGCCCTTCCGAGACTAACACTGAAGCTTTCTTT.

Here the CDR3 DNA reads TGCGCCAGCAGCCCCGGGACTAGCGGGATTTCTCCGTACTTC. Protein: CASSPGTSGISPYF. The V call is TRBV5-1, the J call TRBJ2-7, with 13 bases identical to TRBD2. Germline V gives CDR1 SGHRS, CDR2 YFSETQ. The CDR3 sequence is 14 residues long. The ends lost 4 bases at V and 12 bases at J; junction bases unmatched: 10.

This clone was detected only once. The chain has TRBV7-9 and TRBJ1-2, with TRBD1 matching over 7 bases. Germline trimming cut 4 bases from V and 6 bases from J; bases unmatched to any gene: 8. The germline CDR1 and CDR2 sequences are SEHNR and FQNEAQ (reference sequence). The CDR3 is 14 residues long. CDR3 region: CASSSPAQGNGYTF. CDR3 nucleotide sequence: TGTGCCAGCAGCTCCCCCGCACAGGGGAATGGCTACACCTTC.

In this sample, this clone turned up a few times. The rearrangement uses TRBV7-3 and TRBJ2-5, with D perhaps TRBD2 (6 bases). Germline values: CDR1 SGHTA, CDR2 FQGTGA. The CDR3 is made up of 16 amino acids. Deletions cut 4 bases from V and 5 bases from J, with 20 bases between. DNA for the CDR3: TGTGCCAGCAGCTCATTTTCTAGGGGAGGTATGGAGACCCAGTACTTC. Its protein product is CASSSFSRGGMETQYF.

The chain combines TRBV5-6 with TRBJ1-6; D remains unclear. The ends were cut back, 4 bases at V and 6 bases at J, with 8 bases in the middle. From germline, CDR1 is SGHDT and CDR2 YYEEEE. The CDR3 has 13 residues. CDR3 DNA sequence: TGTGCCAGCAGCCCAAATTCTAATTCACCCCTCCACTTT. Translated, it gives CASSPNSNSPLHF.

V usage is TRBV2 and J usage is TRBJ2-7; 7 positions match TRBD1. Germline loops: CDR1 SNHLY, CDR2 FYNNEI. The ends lost 6 bases at V and 2 bases at J; junction bases unmatched: 4. This CDR3 contains 13 residues. The CDR3 region has the DNA TGTGCCAGCAGCCGGACAGGTCCCTACGAGCAGTACTTC. Translation gives CASSRTGPYEQYF.

The V gene is TRBV7-9, the J gene TRBJ1-2; D not resolved. CDR3 length: 14 amino acids. The V end lost 2 bases, the J end lost 10 bases, and 17 bases lay between the germline ends. Germline V lookup: CDR1 SEHNR, CDR2 FQNEAQ (reference sequence). DNA for the CDR3: TGTGCCAGCAGCTTAATAAGTTTTTCCCCTCTCTACACCTTC. Protein product: CASSLISFSPLYTF.

Written as DNA, the CDR3 is TGTGCCAGCAGTGAAGCACCAGGGACAGGGGGCGCTTGGGGCAATCAGCCCCAGCATTTT. It encodes CASSEAPGTGGAWGNQPQHF. The chain combines TRBV2 with TRBJ1-5; 12 positions agree with TRBD1. Germline-derived CDR1 and CDR2 are SNHLY and FYNNEI. This CDR3 is 20 amino acids long. The ends lost 0 bases at V and 2 bases at J; junction bases unmatched: 11.

The V and J genes are TRBV30 and TRBJ1-1; 8 bases are shared with TRBD1. Germline V CDR1 and CDR2: GTSNPN, SVGIG (reference sequence). The V segment lost 4 bases and the J segment 1 base; nucleotides outside the gene matches: 2. The CDR3 has 13 amino acids. CDR3 sequence reads: CAWTGQENTEAFF. DNA of the CDR3: TGTGCCTGGACGGGACAGGAGAACACTGAAGCTTTCTTT.

The chain employs TRBV5-4 and TRBJ2-5; TRBD2 matches 7 bases. This CDR3 has 15 residues. CDR1 is SGHNT and CDR2 is YYREEE in the germline V gene (reference sequence). Germline trimming cut 3 bases from V and 1 base from J; bases unmatched to any gene: 6. CDR3 region: CASSSNLAAQETQYF. The CDR3 coding sequence is TGTGCCAGCAGCTCCAACCTAGCGGCCCAAGAGACCCAGTACTTC. The variable domain in full, completed from reference TRBV5-4 and TRBJ2-5, reads ETGVTQSPTHLIKTRGQQVTLRCSSQSGHNTVSWYQQALGQGPQFIFQYYREEENGRGNFPPRFSGLQFPNYSSELNVNALELDDSALYLCASSSNLAAQETQYFGPGTRLLVL.

The genes are TRBV5-5 and TRBJ1-2; D possibly corresponds to TRBD1 (5 bases). Germline CDR1 is SGHKS and CDR2 is YYEKEE (reference sequence). Trimming removed 1 base at V and 3 bases at J, with 13 bases between. The CDR3 is made up of 15 amino acids. The CDR3 bases are TGTGCCAGCAGCTTGTTGGGGGAACCGCACTATGGCTACACCTTC. As protein: CASSLLGEPHYGYTF.

This chain joins TRBV5-6 and TRBJ1-1, with 9 bases aligning to TRBD1. This CDR3 has 14 amino acids. The germline V gene has CDR1 SGHDT and CDR2 YYEEEE. J gave up 5 bases and V 5 bases, and 7 bases lay outside the gene matches. The CDR3 sequence is CASSRDRVGTEAFF. DNA of the CDR3: TGTGCCAGCAGTCGGGACAGGGTCGGTACTGAAGCTTTCTTT.

V and J are TRBV10-2 and TRBJ2-5; D unresolved. CDR1 WSHSY and CDR2 SAAADI come from the germline V gene. Trimming stripped 0 bases from V and 5 bases from J, with 16 bases between. This CDR3 contains 16 residues. The CDR3 sequence: CASSESISAQGETQYF. For the CDR3, the DNA is TGCGCCAGCAGTGAGTCGATAAGCGCACAAGGGGAGACCCAGTACTTC.

The chain employs TRBV15 and TRBJ1-2; D is unclear. Germline V gene lookup returns CDR1 LNHNV and CDR2 YYDKDF (reference sequence). V shed 0 bases and J shed 8 bases, with 10 bases lying between them. The CDR3 runs to 13 residues. CDR3 loop: CATSRDPSRGYTF. In DNA form, the CDR3 reads TGTGCCACCAGCAGAGACCCAAGCCGGGGCTACACCTTC.

The chain employs TRBV7-9 and TRBJ2-1; 7 bases are a match to TRBD1. The junction had 4 bases not matched to a gene; V was cut back by 1 base and J by 7 bases. This CDR3 region has 14 residues. Germline V gene lookup returns CDR1 SEHNR and CDR2 FQNEAQ (reference sequence). CDR3 bases: TGTGCCAGCAGCTTAGGGGGACAGTCTAATGAGCAGTTCTTC. This codes for CASSLGGQSNEQFF.